These T cell receptor beta chains were read from a single sample in a study of T cells in Graves' hyperthyroidism and ophthalmopathy. TCRdb passed the multiplex PCR reads through MiXCR, listing each CDR3 protein once. The table includes 500,000 to 800,000 distinct CDR3 sequences, just under 45% detected once. Sequencing was done on a sample of peripheral blood or thyroid tissue (not recorded which). The receptors were gathered from an adult man with Graves' disease, either hyperthyroidism or ophthalmopathy (not recorded which). Each CDR3 is given without its conserved first and last residue. D genes are given only for firm matches.

j_call	v_call	d_call	cdr3_aa
TRBJ1-5	TRBV27	.	ASSLSGTDYQPQH
TRBJ1-3	TRBV15	.	ATSREYGAENTIY
TRBJ1-4	TRBV29-1	.	SVDEAGYEKLF
TRBJ2-2	TRBV5-4	TRBD1	ASEQGADTGELF
TRBJ2-7	TRBV12-3/TRBV12-4	TRBD1	ASSWLPTGVDEQY
TRBJ2-5	TRBV19	.	ASSIEGGEVQY
TRBJ2-2	TRBV10-1	.	ASMGQNTGELF
TRBJ1-5	TRBV20-1	TRBD1	SLRFRDSSNQPQH
TRBJ2-7	TRBV7-9	TRBD1	ASSPTGGYEQY
TRBJ2-5	TRBV7-9	TRBD2	ASSSPASGIQETQY
TRBJ1-1	TRBV7-9	.	ASSLIRQLNTEAF
TRBJ1-1	TRBV7-9	.	ASSQEAGQNTEAF
TRBJ2-2	TRBV10-3	.	AISEEGF
TRBJ1-6	TRBV11-1	.	AGSQSGRRSLH
TRBJ2-7	TRBV7-2	TRBD1	ASSFIPNRGSAYEQY
TRBJ1-4	TRBV9	.	ASSVGAGNEKLF
TRBJ1-1	TRBV20-1	.	SARGSERSGAEAF
TRBJ2-5	TRBV15	TRBD2	ATSRGGLAGARETQY
TRBJ1-1	TRBV15	.	TRQGGRTEAF
TRBJ1-6	TRBV7-9	.	ASSEDGRENSPLH
TRBJ2-2	TRBV7-3	.	ASSRDGELF
TRBJ2-2	TRBV7-9	.	ASSQESAGELF